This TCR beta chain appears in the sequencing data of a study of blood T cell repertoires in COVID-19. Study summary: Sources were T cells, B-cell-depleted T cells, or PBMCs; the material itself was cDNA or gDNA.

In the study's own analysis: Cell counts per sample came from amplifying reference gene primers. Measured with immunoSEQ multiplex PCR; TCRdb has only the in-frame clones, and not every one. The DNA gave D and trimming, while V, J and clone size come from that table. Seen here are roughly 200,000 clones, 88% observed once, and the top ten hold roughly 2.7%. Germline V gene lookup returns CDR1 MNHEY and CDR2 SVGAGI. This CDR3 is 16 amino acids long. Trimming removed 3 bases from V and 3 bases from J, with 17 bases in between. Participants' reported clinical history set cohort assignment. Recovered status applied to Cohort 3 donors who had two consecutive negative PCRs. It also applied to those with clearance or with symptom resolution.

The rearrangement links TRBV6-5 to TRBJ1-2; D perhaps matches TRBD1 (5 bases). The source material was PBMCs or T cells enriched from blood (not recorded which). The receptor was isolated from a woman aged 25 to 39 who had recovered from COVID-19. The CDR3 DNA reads TGTGCCAGCAGTTATGGGGCAGCGCCGCTTTACTATGGCTACACCTTC. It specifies CASSYGAAPLYYGYTF.